This TCR beta chain comes out of a study of OX40 agonist ivuxolimab in advanced cancers. In its sample, this clone was seen once. Assay used: immunoSEQ multiplex PCR; TCRdb lists only in-frame clones, some missing. The sample consists of around 72,000 clones, 75% to 90% of them appearing once. The V end lost 5 bases, the J end lost 0 bases, and 10 bases lay between the germline ends. In germline, CDR1 is MNHNS, CDR2 SASEGT. This CDR3 has 14 residues. The rearrangement links TRBV6-1 to TRBJ1-2; TRBD1 is a possible D gene (5 bases). This specimen was CD4+ or CD8+ T cells sorted from blood, taken in a trial of the OX40 agonist ivuxolimab. The clonotype comes from an adult with an advanced solid tumor such as melanoma, head and neck, liver or kidney cancer. The CDR3 coding sequence is TGTGCCAGCAGTTCCAGGGAGGCTAACTATGGCTACACCTTC. Translated, it gives CASSSREANYGYTF.